The present T cell receptor beta chain was sequenced within a study of CD8+CD57+ T cells in acquired aplastic anemia. Genomic DNA, serving as template, underwent TCR beta VDJ and CDR3 profiling. TCRdb processed the reads anew with MiXCR; each CDR3 protein has one entry. In the table there are 100,000 to 150,000 distinct CDR3 sequences, around 50% of which are singletons. CDR3 length equals 16 residues. The V gene end was trimmed by 5 bases and the J gene end by 2 bases; junction bases not matched to a gene: 13. Germline V gives CDR1 DFQATT, CDR2 SNEGSKA (reference sequence). Material: sorted CD4+, CD8+, or CD8+CD57+ T cells (not recorded which) from PBMCs. The chain combines TRBV20-1 with TRBJ2-7; 9 bases line up with TRBD2. The sequence was collected from a human donor in good health, serving as a control. This CDR3 is CSAPPGGGGAPYEQYF. CDR3 coding DNA: TGCAGTGCTCCGCCGGGGGGCGGGGGGGCGCCCTACGAGCAGTACTTC.